This is a list of T cell receptor beta chains from one sample in a study of neurological immune-mediated disorders. MiXCR, run by TCRdb on the 5' RACE reads, gives a single entry per CDR3 protein. The repertoire holds fewer than 90,000 distinct CDR3 sequences, with 9.5% to 13% as singletons. The sequenced sample was PBMCs. The receptors come from a man younger than 45 in good health. The CDR3 runs from the conserved cysteine through the conserved F or W. D genes are given only for firm matches. Size tells how often a clone was seen (once, few, many) or the class of an expanded clone, and some rows leave it out.

j_call | d_call | clone_size | v_call | cdr3_aa | cdr3_nt
TRBJ2-2 | . | many | TRBV12-3/TRBV12-4 | CASSLDPGELFF | TGTGCCAGCAGTTTAGATCCCGGGGAGCTGTTTTTT
TRBJ1-1 | . | many | TRBV29-1 | CSVEATMNTEAFF | TGCAGCGTTGAGGCCACTATGAACACTGAAGCTTTCTTT
TRBJ1-5 | . | many | TRBV6-1 | CATRTRPESNQPQHF | TGTGCCACCCGGACCCGGCCCGAGAGCAATCAGCCCCAGCATTTT
TRBJ2-2 | . | many | TRBV20-1 | CSAGKTGNTGELFF | TGCAGTGCTGGAAAGACAGGGAACACCGGGGAGCTGTTTTTT
TRBJ2-7 | TRBD2 | many | TRBV13 | CASSTRLAGGLPFYEQYF | TGTGCCAGCAGCACCCGACTAGCGGGAGGTCTCCCCTTCTACGAGCAGTACTTC
TRBJ1-1 | . | many | TRBV20-1 | CSAREQTTEAFF | TGCAGTGCTAGAGAACAAACCACTGAAGCTTTCTTT
TRBJ2-1 | . | many | TRBV20-1 | CSASIYTGPSSYNEQFF | TGCAGTGCTAGCATATACACAGGTCCGAGCTCCTACAATGAGCAGTTCTTC
TRBJ2-3 | . | many | TRBV12-3/TRBV12-4 | CASRSRRDDVLFWDTQYF | TGTGCCAGCAGAAGTAGGCGGGACGACGTACTTTTCTGGGATACGCAGTATTTT
TRBJ2-5 | TRBD1 | many | TRBV20-1 | CSARDTGEETQYF | TGCAGTGCTAGAGATACAGGGGAAGAGACCCAGTACTTC
TRBJ2-3 | TRBD2 | . | TRBV10-3 | CAISNGLAGGWYF | TGTGCCATCAGCAATGGACTAGCGGGAGGGTGGTATTTT
TRBJ1-4 | TRBD1 | many | TRBV5-1 | CASRPTGGATNEKLFF | TGCGCCAGCAGACCCACAGGGGGGGCAACTAATGAAAAACTGTTTTTT
TRBJ2-7 | . | many | TRBV7-2 | CASSLDPSAPYEQYF | TGTGCCAGCAGCTTAGACCCCTCGGCTCCCTACGAGCAGTACTTC
TRBJ1-4 | . | many | TRBV11-2 | CASSFLTNEKLFF | TGTGCCAGCAGCTTTTTGACTAATGAAAAACTGTTTTTT
TRBJ2-2 | TRBD1 | many | TRBV10-2 | CASHLTGSGELFF | TGCGCCAGCCATCTGACAGGGTCCGGGGAGCTGTTTTTT
TRBJ1-2 | TRBD1 | many | TRBV7-9 | CASRVSGDRGNYGYTF | TGTGCCAGCAGGGTCTCGGGGGACAGGGGAAACTATGGCTACACCTTC
TRBJ2-7 | TRBD2 | many | TRBV10-1 | CASSESFGTSGSYEQYF | TGCGCCAGCAGTGAGTCGTTCGGGACTAGCGGATCCTACGAGCAGTACTTC
TRBJ2-7 | . | . | TRBV7-2 | CVSSLGSQAYEQCF | TGTGTCAGCAGCTTAGGTTCTCAGGCCTACGAGCAGTGCTTC
TRBJ1-6 | TRBD1 | many | TRBV27 | CASSLFTTGANSPLHF | TGTGCCAGCAGTTTATTCACGACAGGGGCAAATTCACCCCTCCACTTT
TRBJ2-3 | . | many | TRBV6-1 | CASTWSSLRTDTQYF | TGTGCCAGCACTTGGTCTTCCCTCCGCACAGATACGCAGTATTTT
TRBJ2-5 | . | many | TRBV20-1 | CSASFIGGGQETQYF | TGCAGTGCTAGTTTTATTGGGGGTGGCCAAGAGACCCAGTACTTC
TRBJ1-1 | . | . | TRBV6-5 | CASSGWEYTEAFF | TGTGCCAGCAGTGGATGGGAGTACACTGAAGCTTTCTTT
TRBJ2-3 | TRBD2 | many | TRBV28 | CASSHTSGPDTQYF | TGTGCCAGCAGCCACACTAGCGGACCCGATACGCAGTATTTT
TRBJ2-7 | . | many | TRBV11-2 | CASSLNAIGEQYF | TGTGCCAGCAGCTTAAATGCAATCGGGGAGCAGTACTTC
TRBJ1-5 | . | many | TRBV12-3/TRBV12-4 | CASAGWSDSNQPQHF | TGTGCCAGCGCGGGATGGAGCGATAGCAATCAGCCCCAGCATTTT
TRBJ2-7 | TRBD1 | many | TRBV5-1 | CASSVGQYEQYF | TGCGCCAGCAGCGTGGGACAGTACGAGCAGTACTTC
TRBJ2-3 | TRBD2 | . | TRBV5-1 | CASGLFSSMREGRLDTQYF | TGCGCCAGCGGGCTATTTTCGTCGATGCGGGAGGGCCGCTTGGATACGCAGTATTTT
TRBJ2-5 | TRBD2 | few | TRBV28 | CASSPSSGGETQYF | TGTGCCAGCAGTCCTAGCTCGGGGGGAGAGACCCAGTACTTC
TRBJ2-2 | . | few | TRBV6-5 | CASSYSRGRLFF | TGTGCCAGCAGTTACAGCCGGGGAAGGCTGTTTTTT
TRBJ2-5 | . | many | TRBV7-9 | CASSLVGQETQYF | TGTGCCAGCAGCTTAGTAGGCCAAGAGACCCAGTACTTC
TRBJ1-1 | . | . | TRBV18 | CASSPQGHTEAFF | TGTGCCAGCTCACCACAGGGGCACACTGAAGCTTTCTTT
TRBJ2-1 | . | many | TRBV12-3/TRBV12-4 | CASSFLVYEQFF | TGTGCCAGCAGTTTCCTAGTCTATGAGCAGTTCTTC
TRBJ2-1 | TRBD2 | many | TRBV10-3 | CAISESRTSGNEQFF | TGTGCCATCAGTGAGTCGAGGACTAGCGGGAATGAGCAGTTCTTC
TRBJ2-7 | . | few | TRBV25-1 | CASSTYYEQYF | TGTGCCAGCAGTACATACTACGAGCAGTACTTC
TRBJ2-1 | . | many | TRBV20-1 | CSANAGYNEQFF | TGCAGTGCCAACGCCGGCTACAATGAGCAGTTCTTC
TRBJ2-7 | . | . | TRBV28 | CTSSLFSGPYEQYF | TGTACCAGCAGTTTGTTCAGCGGCCCCTACGAGCAGTACTTC
TRBJ1-1 | . | many | TRBV5-1 | CASSGSPGVTEAFF | TGCGCCAGCAGCGGATCTCCGGGGGTGACTGAAGCTTTCTTT
TRBJ2-2 | . | many | TRBV28 | CASSFTGELFF | TGTGCCAGCAGTTTCACCGGGGAGCTGTTTTTT
TRBJ2-4 | . | many | TRBV21-1 | CASRQRTGGRAKNIQYF | TGTGCCAGCCGCCAACGGACAGGGGGGCGGGCCAAAAACATTCAGTACTTC
TRBJ1-1 | . | many | TRBV5-1 | CASSLSLGGEAFF | TGCGCCAGCAGCTTGTCATTAGGCGGTGAAGCTTTCTTT
TRBJ1-4 | . | many | TRBV12-3/TRBV12-4 | CASSLVPTNEKLFF | TGTGCCAGCAGTTTAGTGCCAACTAATGAAAAACTGTTTTTT
TRBJ2-2 | TRBD1 | many | TRBV28 | CASSLASAGGDELFF | TGTGCCAGCAGTTTAGCGTCGGCAGGGGGCGACGAGCTGTTTTTT
TRBJ2-5 | TRBD2 | many | TRBV2 | CASSEARLAGAKETQYF | TGTGCCAGCAGTGAAGCGAGGCTAGCGGGTGCTAAAGAGACCCAGTACTTC